The entry below describes one T cell receptor beta chain. The sample is drawn from a study of shared clonotypes between healthy human individuals. The table came from immunoSEQ multiplex PCR; TCRdb's copy has only in-frame clones and leaves some out. Of over 2,000,000 clones listed, around 95% are singletons. The CDR3 is 15 residues long. CDR1 and CDR2 (germline): SGHDN, FVKESK. The V end was cut by 0 bases, the J end by 0 bases, with 9 bases between. CD8 cells classed as naive were CD45RO-negative and positively selected for CCR7, excluding terminally differentiated effector memory CD45RA+ cells. The chain carries TRBV14 and TRBJ2-7; no firm D call. The sequence derives from a man aged 18 to 29 in good health. Some clones in this sample may be carry-over from other donors' samples. The sequencing sample was made of naive CD8+ T cells from PBMCs. The DNA of the CDR3 is TGTGCCAGCAGCCAAGATAAGGCTTACTCCTACGAGCAGTACTTC. Translated: CASSQDKAYSYEQYF.